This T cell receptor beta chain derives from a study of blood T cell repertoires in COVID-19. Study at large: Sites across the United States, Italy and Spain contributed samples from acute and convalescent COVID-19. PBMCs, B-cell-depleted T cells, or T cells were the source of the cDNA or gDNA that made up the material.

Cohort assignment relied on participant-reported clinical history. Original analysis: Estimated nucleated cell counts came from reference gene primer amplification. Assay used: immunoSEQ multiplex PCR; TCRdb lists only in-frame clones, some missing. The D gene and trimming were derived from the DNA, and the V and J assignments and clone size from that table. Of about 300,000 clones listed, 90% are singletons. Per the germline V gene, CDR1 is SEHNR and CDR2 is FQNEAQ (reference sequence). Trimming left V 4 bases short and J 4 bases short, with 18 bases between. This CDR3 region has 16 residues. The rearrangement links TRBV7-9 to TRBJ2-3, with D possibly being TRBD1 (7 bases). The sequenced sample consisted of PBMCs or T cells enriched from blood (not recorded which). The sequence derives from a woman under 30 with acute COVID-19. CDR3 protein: CASSSPAEGAADTQYF. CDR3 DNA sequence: TGTGCCAGCAGCTCTCCCGCGGAGGGGGCCGCAGATACGCAGTATTTT.